Following are 28 T cell receptor beta chains from one sample sequenced in a study of beta chain features in type 1 diabetes. As every portion of the isolated RNA was reverse transcribed, the sequencing read expressed TCRB transcripts. The data were produced by immunoSEQ multiplex PCR, yet TCRdb's version contains in-frame clones alone and is incomplete. The sample records 250,000 or so clones, about 71% being singletons. Sequencing was carried out using naive CD4+ T cells from blood. These receptors all come from a man aged 25 to 45 in good health.

The V gene is TRBV29-1, the J gene TRBJ2-3; D remains ambiguous. The CDR3 covers 12 residues. Germline CDR1 reads SQVTM; CDR2 reads ANQGSEA. The CDR3 nucleotides read TGCAGTCATAAGTTGTACGCAGATACGCAGTATTTT. Amino acids: CSHKLYADTQYF.

CDR3 nucleotide sequence: TGTGCCAGCAGGGAGACTAGCGGGAACACCGGGGAGCTGTTTTTT. Translation: CASRETSGNTGELFF. The chain combines TRBV25-1 with TRBJ2-2, with 9 bases identical to TRBD2. Germline CDR1 is MGHDK and CDR2 is SYGVNS. The CDR3 sequence is 15 residues long. The junction had 3 bases not matched to a gene; V was cut back by 6 bases and J by 1 base.

The chain has TRBV5-1 and TRBJ1-5; unclear D gene. CDR1 and CDR2 (germline): SGHRS, YFSETQ. V lost 4 bases, J lost 7 bases, and 15 bases lay in between. This CDR3 has 14 amino acids. Here the CDR3 reads CASSPAGFKQPQHF. The CDR3 DNA is TGCGCCAGCAGCCCCGCGGGGTTTAAGCAGCCCCAGCATTTT.

The chain links TRBV29-1 to TRBJ1-1; D gene ambiguous. Germline V gives CDR1 SQVTM, CDR2 ANQGSEA. V was trimmed by 6 bases and J by 4 bases, leaving 12 bases between them. The CDR3 is 12 residues long. The CDR3 region is CSVRDVGTEAFF. CDR3 DNA sequence: TGCAGCGTGAGGGATGTGGGCACTGAAGCTTTCTTT. Filled out from reference TRBV29-1 and TRBJ1-1, the complete variable domain reads SAVISQKPSRDICQRGTSLTIQCQVDSQVTMMFWYRQQPGQSLTLIATANQGSEATYESGFVIDKFPISRPNLTFSTLTVSNMSPEDSSIYLCSVRDVGTEAFFGQGTRLTVV.

This clone was counted a few times. The rearrangement joins TRBV7-9 to TRBJ2-5; 7 bases match TRBD2. The germline CDR1 and CDR2 sequences are SEHNR and FQNEAQ (reference sequence). V shed 5 bases, J shed 5 bases, and the junction held 23 bases outside the gene matches. The CDR3 loop spans 19 amino acids. CDR3 protein: CASSTLTGPLTAGAETQYF. CDR3 bases: TGTGCCAGCAGCACCCTCACGGGACCCCTAACCGCGGGAGCGGAGACCCAGTACTTC.

V is TRBV30 and J is TRBJ2-3; 13 positions match TRBD2. Germline CDR1 is GTSNPN and CDR2 is SVGIG (reference sequence). The CDR3 has 15 residues. Trimming took 0 bases from V and 5 from J; bases not matched to a gene: 2. CDR3 bases: TGTGCCTGGAGTGTCACTAGCGGGAGGGTAGATACGCAGTATTTT. Amino acids: CAWSVTSGRVDTQYF.

A remark on this clone: The sample carries other DNA sequences with the same CDR3. The J gene is TRBJ1-5, the V gene TRBV30; D gene ambiguous. CDR1 and CDR2 from the germline V gene are GTSNPN and SVGIG (reference sequence). The CDR3 has 13 amino acids. Trimming shortened V by 0 bases and J by 1 base, and 4 bases separated the two germline ends. This CDR3 reads CAWSVGSNQPQHF. The CDR3 bases are TGTGCCTGGAGTGTGGGAAGCAATCAGCCCCAGCATTTT.

This chain uses TRBV6-5 with TRBJ1-2; D is uncertain. Trimming took 2 bases from V and 4 from J, leaving 8 bases between them. The CDR3 covers 13 residues. CDR1 and CDR2 from the germline V gene are MNHEY and SVGAGI. This CDR3 reads CASSYGVGYGYTF. CDR3 nucleotide sequence: TGTGCCAGCAGTTACGGTGTAGGCTATGGCTACACCTTC.

This clone was seen a handful of times. This specimen includes other DNA sequences encoding the same CDR3. The V and J genes are TRBV29-1 and TRBJ2-3; D call uncertain. CDR1 SQVTM and CDR2 ANQGSEA come from the germline V gene. With 4 bases removed from V and 5 bases from J, the gap between germline ends came to 4 bases. The CDR3 spans 10 residues. The CDR3 here is CSVGGDTQYF. The CDR3 region has the DNA TGCAGCGTTGGAGGAGATACGCAGTATTTT.

The V and J genes are TRBV15 and TRBJ2-1, with D unclear. Germline CDR1 reads LNHNV; CDR2 reads YYDKDF (reference sequence). The CDR3 runs to 13 residues. The V end lost 0 bases, the J end lost 4 bases, and 4 bases lay between the germline ends. The CDR3 is CATSREKYNEQFF. The CDR3 DNA is TGTGCCACCAGCAGAGAAAAATACAATGAGCAGTTCTTC.

This clone was seen only a few times. The chain carries TRBV30 and TRBJ2-7, with 7 bases identical to TRBD1. Germline V gene lookup returns CDR1 GTSNPN and CDR2 SVGIG (reference sequence). This CDR3 contains 11 residues. With 3 bases clipped from V and 5 bases from J, the junction kept 1 base outside the gene matches. The CDR3 bases are TGTGCCTGGAGCGACAGGGACGAGCAGTACTTC. Its protein product is CAWSDRDEQYF.

The gene calls are TRBV7-2 and TRBJ2-7; D is perhaps TRBD2 (6 bases). Germline V gives CDR1 SGHTA, CDR2 FQGNSA. V was pared by 8 bases and J by 2 bases, with 13 bases between. The length of the CDR3 is 13 residues. CDR3 loop: CASGPSAPYEQYF. CDR3 DNA sequence: TGTGCCAGCGGTCCTAGCGCCCCCTACGAGCAGTACTTC.

This clone was counted between two and nine times. The CDR3 region has the DNA TGCGCCAGCGTAGCGGGAGTGGGAGATACGCAGTATTTT. Protein: CASVAGVGDTQYF. The chain combines TRBV10-2 with TRBJ2-3; 9 positions agree with TRBD2. CDR1 is WSHSY and CDR2 is SAAADI in the germline V gene. The trim removed 8 bases at V and 5 bases at J, leaving 5 bases unmatched. The CDR3 sequence is 13 residues long.

V gene TRBV6-6 combines with J gene TRBJ2-1, with D possibly TRBD2 on 5 matching bases. The CDR3 has 14 amino acids. The V end was cut by 6 bases, the J end by 9 bases, with 18 bases between. Germline CDR1 and CDR2: MNHNY and SVGAGI (reference sequence). CDR3 sequence reads: CASSQGLEVGEQFF. CDR3 bases: TGTGCCAGCAGCCAAGGGCTGGAGGTGGGTGAGCAGTTCTTC.

The rearrangement joins TRBV2 to TRBJ2-2; 10 nucleotides match TRBD2. The CDR3 consists of 15 residues. V trimming: 8 bases; J trimming: 4 bases; junction bases outside the gene matches: 7. The V gene's germline CDR1 is SNHLY and CDR2 FYNNEI. The CDR3 region has the DNA TGTGCCAGCTTCACTAGCGGGAAAGGCACCGGGGAGCTGTTTTTT. Protein sequence: CASFTSGKGTGELFF.

The chain links TRBV7-2 to TRBJ2-3; D not certain. CDR1 is SGHTA and CDR2 is FQGNSA in the germline V gene. This CDR3 is built from 16 residues. With 1 base removed from V and 0 bases from J, the gap between germline ends came to 11 bases. As DNA, the CDR3 is TGTGCCAGCAGCTTAGAATCAGCTGCTAGCACAGATACGCAGTATTTT. This codes for CASSLESAASTDTQYF.

This rearrangement joins TRBV7-8 to TRBJ2-7; 15 nucleotides agree with TRBD2. J lost 0 bases, V lost 5 bases, and 11 bases had no gene match. Germline assignment: CDR1 SGHVS and CDR2 FQNEAQ. This CDR3 region has 19 residues. The DNA of the CDR3 is TGTGCCAGCAGCCGCGACCTCCCGGGACTAGCGGGAGGCTCCTACGAGCAGTACTTC. Its translation is CASSRDLPGLAGGSYEQYF.

The chain joins TRBV5-1 to TRBJ1-1; D call uncertain. The length of the CDR3 is 13 residues. Germline V gene sequence: CDR1 SGHRS, CDR2 YFSETQ. Trimming cost V 4 bases and J 2 bases, with 9 bases left between them. Here the CDR3 reads CASSGSVNTEAFF. The CDR3 coding sequence is TGCGCCAGCAGCGGTTCGGTTAACACTGAAGCTTTCTTT.

The J gene is TRBJ1-1, the V gene TRBV6-1; the D gene is possibly TRBD1 (5 bases). The CDR3 consists of 13 residues. V was clipped by 3 bases and J by 0 bases, with 5 bases between them. Germline V gene sequence: CDR1 MNHNS, CDR2 SASEGT. The CDR3: CASSETVNTEAFF. Written as DNA, the CDR3 is TGTGCCAGCAGTGAGACAGTGAACACTGAAGCTTTCTTT.

Details on this clone: This specimen includes other DNA sequences encoding the same CDR3. This chain joins TRBV7-9 and TRBJ2-7, with D possibly matching TRBD1 (5 bases). The CDR3 is made up of 13 amino acids. Deletions cut 3 bases from V and 3 bases from J, with 9 bases between. The germline V gene encodes CDR1 SEHNR and CDR2 FQNEAQ (reference sequence). The CDR3 nucleotides are TGTGCCAGCAGCTTTGGGCAGGGCTACGAGCAGTACTTC. As protein: CASSFGQGYEQYF.

This clone appeared a few times. The J gene is TRBJ1-2, the V gene TRBV29-1; TRBD1 agrees at 7 bases. The CDR3 has 12 residues. V lost 6 bases and J lost 6; bases outside the gene matches: 7. Looked up from germline, CDR1 is SQVTM and CDR2 is ANQGSEA. CDR3 sequence reads: CSVATGLNGYTF. Here the CDR3 DNA reads TGCAGCGTAGCGACAGGGTTGAATGGCTACACCTTC.

The gene calls are TRBV29-1 and TRBJ2-7; TRBD1 matches at 8 bases. The ends lost 6 bases at V and 2 bases at J; junction bases unmatched: 6. The CDR3 has 13 residues. From germline, CDR1 is SQVTM and CDR2 ANQGSEA. As DNA, the CDR3 is TGCAGCGTGACAGGGGTACTGACCTACGAGCAGTACTTC. Translated: CSVTGVLTYEQYF.

V gene TRBV6-5 combines with J gene TRBJ2-4; 7 bases are a match to TRBD1. V gave up 7 bases and J gave up 8 bases; unmatched junction bases: 5. The germline V gene encodes CDR1 MNHEY and CDR2 SVGAGI. This CDR3 region has 12 residues. The CDR3 coding sequence is TGTGCCAGCACCGACAGGGCGGACATTCAGTACTTC. Translation gives CASTDRADIQYF.

The rearrangement uses TRBV28 and TRBJ2-1, with 11 positions matching TRBD1. Germline CDR1 reads MDHEN; CDR2 reads SYDVKM. The CDR3 totals 15 residues. J was trimmed by 15 bases and V by 3 bases; bases with no gene match: 13. The CDR3 protein is CASSLVDPGQGVTFF. The CDR3 DNA is TGTGCCAGCAGTTTGGTCGATCCGGGACAGGGGGTAACGTTCTTC.

The rearrangement links TRBV29-1 to TRBJ1-5; the D is unclear. The CDR3 is made up of 12 amino acids. V was shortened by 4 bases and J by 6 bases, with 10 bases between the two germline ends. Germline assignment: CDR1 SQVTM and CDR2 ANQGSEA. Written as DNA, the CDR3 is TGCAGCGTTGTGACCCATGGTCAGCCCCAGCATTTT. Translating it yields CSVVTHGQPQHF.

The chain joins TRBV9 to TRBJ2-3; D might be TRBD2 (5 bases). V was pared by 0 bases and J by 0 bases, with 11 bases between. CDR1 is SGDLS, CDR2 YYNGEE, per germline. The CDR3 is 16 amino acids. CDR3 amino acids: CASSVEVASSTDTQYF. For the CDR3, the DNA is TGTGCCAGCAGCGTAGAGGTAGCGTCTAGCACAGATACGCAGTATTTT.

CDR3 nucleotides: TGTGCCAGCAGCCCTGACACACTCCAAGAGACCCAGTACTTC. The encoded protein is CASSPDTLQETQYF. V gene TRBV7-2 combines with J gene TRBJ2-5; D is unclear. V gave up 5 bases and J gave up 1 base, with 11 bases separating them. Germline CDR1 SGHTA, CDR2 FQGNSA. This CDR3 region has 14 residues.

The chain links TRBV29-1 to TRBJ2-5; 14 bases are a match to TRBD2. The V gene's germline CDR1 is SQVTM and CDR2 ANQGSEA. V dropped 7 bases and J dropped 5; count of bases not matched to a gene: 9. The CDR3 is 15 residues long. The CDR3 DNA reads TGCAGCGCTGTGGGACTAGCGGGGGATCTGGAGACCCAGTACTTC. Translation gives CSAVGLAGDLETQYF.